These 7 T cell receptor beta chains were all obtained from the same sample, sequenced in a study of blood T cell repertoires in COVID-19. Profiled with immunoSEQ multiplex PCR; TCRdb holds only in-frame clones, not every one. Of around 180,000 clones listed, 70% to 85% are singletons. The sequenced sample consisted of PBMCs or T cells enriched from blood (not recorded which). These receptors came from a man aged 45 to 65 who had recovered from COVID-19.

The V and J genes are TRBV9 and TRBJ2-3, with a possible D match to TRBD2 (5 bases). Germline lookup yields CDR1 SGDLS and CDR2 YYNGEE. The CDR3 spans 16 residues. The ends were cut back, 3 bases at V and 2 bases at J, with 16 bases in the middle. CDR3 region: CASSAPRGVITDTQYF. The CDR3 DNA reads TGTGCCAGCAGCGCCCCTCGGGGAGTAATCACAGATACGCAGTATTTT.

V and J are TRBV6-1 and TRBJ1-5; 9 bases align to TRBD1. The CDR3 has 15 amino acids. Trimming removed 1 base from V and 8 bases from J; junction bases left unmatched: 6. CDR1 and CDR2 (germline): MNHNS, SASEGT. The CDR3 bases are TGTGCCAGCAGTGAAGGGGGGACAGGGTCAAAGCCCCAGCATTTT. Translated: CASSEGGTGSKPQHF.

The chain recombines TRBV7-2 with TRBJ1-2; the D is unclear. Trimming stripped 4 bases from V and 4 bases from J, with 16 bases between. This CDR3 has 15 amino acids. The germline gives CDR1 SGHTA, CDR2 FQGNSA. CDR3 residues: CASSSREGSLYGYTF. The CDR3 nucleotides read TGTGCCAGCAGCTCTCGGGAGGGCTCCCTCTATGGCTACACCTTC.

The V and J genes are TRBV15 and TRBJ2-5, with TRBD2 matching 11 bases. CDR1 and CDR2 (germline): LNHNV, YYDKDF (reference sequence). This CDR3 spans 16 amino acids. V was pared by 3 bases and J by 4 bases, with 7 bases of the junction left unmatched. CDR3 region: CATSSSAGTSGETQYF. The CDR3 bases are TGTGCCACCAGCAGCAGCGCCGGGACTAGCGGAGAGACCCAGTACTTC.

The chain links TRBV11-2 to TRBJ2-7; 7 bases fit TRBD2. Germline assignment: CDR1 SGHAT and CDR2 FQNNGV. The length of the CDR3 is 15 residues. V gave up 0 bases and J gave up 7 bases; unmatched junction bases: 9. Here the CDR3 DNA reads TGTGCCAGCAGCTTAGAGGGGTCCAGCGGGGTGGAGCAGTACTTC. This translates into CASSLEGSSGVEQYF.

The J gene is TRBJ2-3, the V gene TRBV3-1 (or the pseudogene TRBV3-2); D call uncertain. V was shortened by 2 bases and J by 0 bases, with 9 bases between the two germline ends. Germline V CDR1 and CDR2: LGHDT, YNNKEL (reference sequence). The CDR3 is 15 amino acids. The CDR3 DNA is TGTGCCAGCAGCCAAACGGCGAGGAGCACAGATACGCAGTATTTT. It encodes CASSQTARSTDTQYF.

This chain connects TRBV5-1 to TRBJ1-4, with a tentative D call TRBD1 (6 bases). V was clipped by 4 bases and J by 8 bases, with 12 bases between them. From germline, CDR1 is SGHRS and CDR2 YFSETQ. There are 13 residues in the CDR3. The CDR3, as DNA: TGCGCCAGCAGCACGGGGGGCGGAGAAAAACTGTTTTTT. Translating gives CASSTGGGEKLFF.